This T cell receptor beta chain was documented in a study of cytomegalovirus exposure and HLA in healthy donors. The length of the CDR3 is 15 residues. Germline V gene sequence: CDR1 MNHNS, CDR2 SASEGT. V dropped 5 bases and J dropped 4 bases, with 15 bases sitting between them. This clone was counted a single time. Its antigen is unidentified. Amplification used 60 Vbeta primers and 13 Jbeta primers. Sequencing was performed with immunoSEQ multiplex PCR; in TCRdb, only in-frame clones are kept and a portion is missing. Counted here are approximately 140,000 clones, 70% to 90% occurring once; the ten biggest clones make up roughly 0.5%. Study-level points and caveats: In an earlier analysis, productive rearrangement rates for most beta V segments clustered near 87% or 30%. Among immune exposure information, only CMV serostatus was available.

The clonotype was recovered from a woman aged 40-49 years in good health and CMV-seronegative. This chain connects TRBV6-1 to TRBJ2-1; maybe TRBD1 (6 bases). Sequences were obtained from PBMCs. The CDR3 DNA sequence: TGTGCCAGCAGTTTGGACAGCCCATCGTACAATGAGCAGTTCTTC. Protein: CASSLDSPSYNEQFF.